One sample yielded the 10 T cell receptor beta chains listed below, sequenced in a study of OX40 agonist ivuxolimab in advanced cancers. Generated by immunoSEQ multiplex PCR, the TCRdb table keeps only in-frame clones and is missing some. The repertoire holds tens of thousands of clones, with about nine tenths as singletons. The material sequenced was CD4+ or CD8+ T cells sorted from blood, taken in a trial of the OX40 agonist ivuxolimab. The receptors were sampled from an adult with an advanced solid tumor such as melanoma, head and neck, liver or kidney cancer.

V and J are TRBV5-6 and TRBJ1-4, with 7 bases that match TRBD1. Germline V gene data show CDR1 as SGHDT and CDR2 as YYEEEE. This CDR3 spans 16 amino acids. The ends lost 4 bases at V and 0 bases at J; junction bases unmatched: 6. The CDR3 spells CASSPGTAATNEKLFF. Here the CDR3 DNA reads TGTGCCAGCAGCCCGGGGACAGCAGCAACTAATGAAAAACTGTTTTTT.

The chain uses TRBV6-1 and TRBJ2-5, with D maybe TRBD1 (6 bases). The length of the CDR3 is 14 residues. Deletions cut 5 bases from V and 1 base from J, with 11 bases between. Looked up from germline, CDR1 is MNHNS and CDR2 is SASEGT. CDR3 nucleotide sequence: TGTGCCAGCAGTACGGGACAAAGCCAAGAGACCCAGTACTTC. This codes for CASSTGQSQETQYF.

The V gene is TRBV11-3, the J gene TRBJ2-5; 10 positions match TRBD2. The CDR3 is 15 amino acids. J lost 5 bases, V lost 5 bases, and 8 bases had no gene match. Germline CDR1 SGHNT, CDR2 YENEEA. The CDR3 spells CASSARLAGGETQYF. The CDR3 nucleotides read TGTGCCAGCAGCGCCCGACTAGCGGGCGGGGAGACCCAGTACTTC. The full variable domain, completed using reference TRBV11-3 and TRBJ2-5, is EAGVVQSPRYKIIEKKQPVAFWCNPISGHNTLYWYLQNLGQGPELLIRYENEEAVDDSQLPKDRFSAERLKGVDSTLKIQPAELGDSAVYLCASSARLAGGETQYFGPGTRLLVL.

The rearrangement links TRBV7-8 to TRBJ2-1, with D possibly being TRBD2 (5 bases). The CDR3 consists of 13 residues. Trimming left V 1 base short and J 9 bases short, with 10 bases between. Germline assignment: CDR1 SGHVS and CDR2 FQNEAQ. CDR3: CASSLVVGGEQFF. The DNA for the CDR3 is TGTGCCAGCAGCTTAGTGGTTGGAGGTGAGCAGTTCTTC.

The chain recombines TRBV5-4 with TRBJ2-7, with D perhaps TRBD1 (6 bases). Germline CDR1 and CDR2: SGHNT and YYREEE (reference sequence). The CDR3 has 13 amino acids. V dropped 4 bases and J dropped 6 bases, with 14 bases sitting between them. CDR3 amino acids: CASSPRTAGEQYF. CDR3 coding DNA: TGTGCCAGCAGCCCACGGACAGCAGGCGAGCAGTACTTC.

The chain carries TRBV6-1 and TRBJ1-5; D is unresolved. Per the germline V gene, CDR1 is MNHNS and CDR2 is SASEGT. Trimming shortened V by 2 bases and J by 6 bases, and 8 bases separated the two germline ends. The CDR3 has 13 amino acids. As DNA, the CDR3 is TGTGCCAGCAGTGAAATTTGGGGTCAGCCCCAGCATTTT. This translates into CASSEIWGQPQHF.

The chain uses TRBV11-2 and TRBJ2-2; perhaps TRBD1 as D (5 bases). CDR3 size: 15 residues. Germline V gene data show CDR1 as SGHAT and CDR2 as FQNNGV. V shed 1 base and J shed 0 bases, with 6 bases lying between them. The CDR3 reads CASSLVTANTGELFF. In nucleotides, the CDR3 is TGTGCCAGCAGCTTAGTGACAGCGAACACCGGGGAGCTGTTTTTT.

The genes are TRBV6-4 and TRBJ2-4; TRBD1 might be the D (6 bases). Germline lookup yields CDR1 MRHNA and CDR2 SNTAGT. The CDR3 runs to 19 residues. The V gene lost 4 bases and the J gene lost 0 bases, with 22 bases spanning the gap. CDR3 in DNA: TGTGCCAGCAGTGTCCCAACAGGGCTAGCCTACCTAGCCAAAAACATTCAGTACTTC. Protein: CASSVPTGLAYLAKNIQYF.

The chain has TRBV7-9 and TRBJ2-7, with 7 bases matching TRBD2. V was pared by 5 bases and J by 4 bases, with 11 bases of the junction left unmatched. CDR1 is SEHNR and CDR2 is FQNEAQ in the germline V gene (reference sequence). This CDR3 has 15 amino acids. The CDR3 sequence is CASSPPGAGRYEQYF. In DNA, the CDR3 is TGTGCCAGCAGCCCGCCCGGAGCGGGGCGGTACGAGCAGTACTTC.

DNA of the CDR3: TGTGCCAGCAGTTCCCGAAGAGCGGGGTACTACGAGCAGTACTTC. Translated: CASSSRRAGYYEQYF. The chain has TRBV6-5 and TRBJ2-7, with 7 nucleotides matching TRBD2. The germline CDR1 and CDR2 sequences are MNHEY and SVGAGI. The CDR3 extends over 15 amino acids. Unmatched junction bases numbered 9, after V lost 4 bases and J lost 3 bases.